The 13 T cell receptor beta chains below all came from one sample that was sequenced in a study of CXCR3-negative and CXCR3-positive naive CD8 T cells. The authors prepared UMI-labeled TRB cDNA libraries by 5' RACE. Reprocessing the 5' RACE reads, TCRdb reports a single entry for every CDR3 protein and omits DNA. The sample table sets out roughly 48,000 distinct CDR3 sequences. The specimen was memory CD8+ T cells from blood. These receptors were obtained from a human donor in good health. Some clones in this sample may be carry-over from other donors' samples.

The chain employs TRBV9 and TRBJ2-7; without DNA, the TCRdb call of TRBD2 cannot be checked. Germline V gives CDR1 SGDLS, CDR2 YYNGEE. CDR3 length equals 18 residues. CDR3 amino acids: CASSEGAGGRTFDYEQYF.

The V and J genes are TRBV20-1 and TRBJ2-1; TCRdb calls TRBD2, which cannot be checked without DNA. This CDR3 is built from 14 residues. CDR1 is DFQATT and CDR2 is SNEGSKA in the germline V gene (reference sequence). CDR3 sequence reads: CSVPREGLYNEQFF.

This CDR3 reads CASSHPAYEQYF. The chain has TRBV7-2 and TRBJ2-7; the TCRdb call, TRBD1, lacks DNA for checking. The CDR3 covers 12 residues. Germline-derived CDR1 and CDR2 are SGHTA and FQGNSA.

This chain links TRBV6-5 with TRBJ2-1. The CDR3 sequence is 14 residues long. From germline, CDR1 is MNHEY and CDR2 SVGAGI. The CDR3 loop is CASSYSDGPNEQFF.

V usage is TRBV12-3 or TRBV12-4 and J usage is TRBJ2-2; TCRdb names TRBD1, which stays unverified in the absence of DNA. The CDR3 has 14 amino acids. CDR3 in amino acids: CASSLWTEAGELFF.

The chain's CDR3 is CSVEGASYEQYF. The V call is TRBV29-1, the J call TRBJ2-7; TCRdb's D call of TRBD1 is untestable without DNA. Germline V CDR1 and CDR2: SQVTM, ANQGSEA. The CDR3 runs 12 residues.

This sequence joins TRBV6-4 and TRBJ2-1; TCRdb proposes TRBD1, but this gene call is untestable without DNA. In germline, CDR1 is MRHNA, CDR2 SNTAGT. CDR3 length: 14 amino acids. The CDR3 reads CASSGGGDYNEQFF.

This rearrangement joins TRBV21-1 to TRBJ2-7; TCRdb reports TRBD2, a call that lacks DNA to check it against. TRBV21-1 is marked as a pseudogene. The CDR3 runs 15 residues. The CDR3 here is CASSKEGLGVAEQYF.

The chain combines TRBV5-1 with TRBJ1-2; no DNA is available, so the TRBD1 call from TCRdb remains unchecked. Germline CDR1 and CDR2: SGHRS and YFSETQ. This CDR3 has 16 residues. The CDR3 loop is CASSLERGLRDYGYTF.

The CDR3 loop reads CASSLNPGTGGGETQYF. The chain employs TRBV7-6 and TRBJ2-5; TCRdb's D call of TRBD1 is untestable without DNA. Germline CDR1 is SGHVS and CDR2 is FNYEAQ. This CDR3 has 17 amino acids.

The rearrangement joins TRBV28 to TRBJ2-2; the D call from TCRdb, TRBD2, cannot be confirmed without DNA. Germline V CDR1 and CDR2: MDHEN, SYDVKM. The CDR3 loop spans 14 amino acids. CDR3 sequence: CATTSGGFTGELFF.

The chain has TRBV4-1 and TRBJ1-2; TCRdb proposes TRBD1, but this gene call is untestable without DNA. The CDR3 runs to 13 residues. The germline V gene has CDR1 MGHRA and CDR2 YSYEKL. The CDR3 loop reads CASSQRTGDGYTF.

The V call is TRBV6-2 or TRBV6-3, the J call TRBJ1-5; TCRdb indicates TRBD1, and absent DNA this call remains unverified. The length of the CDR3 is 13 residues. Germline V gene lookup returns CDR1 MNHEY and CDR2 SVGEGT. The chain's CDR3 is CASGYQGRPPQHF.